This T cell receptor beta chain was found in a study of CD8 T cells in Susac syndrome. Sequencing of TCR beta, carried out with a high-throughput approach, was applied to CD8+ and CD4+ T cells from the blood. The CD8+ and CD4+ T cells were negatively isolated, with the TEMRA cells enriched by FACS. When the RNA was reverse transcribed, random hexamers were used with an input of 0.5 to 1 ug. TCRdb ran MiXCR on the immunoSEQ multiplex PCR reads and lists one entry per CDR3 protein. This sample has some 200,000 distinct CDR3 sequences, with roughly 94% found just once. The V and J ends lost 11 bases and 9 bases respectively, with 17 bases between them. Germline CDR1 MNHEY, CDR2 SVGEGT. The CDR3 length is 12 residues.

The clonotype was recovered from a human donor in good health. The chain is built from TRBV6-2 or TRBV6-3 and TRBJ2-4; D may match TRBD1 or TRBD2 (5 bases each). The sequenced material came from CD4+ T cells from PBMCs. CDR3 loop: CAGGIHPGIQYF. The CDR3 nucleotides read TGTGCCGGGGGAATTCATCCTGGCATTCAGTACTTC.